A selection of T cell receptor beta chains follows, all from one sample in a study of T cells after yellow fever vaccination. TCRdb re-called the 5' RACE reads through MiXCR, storing one row per CDR3 protein. Of 230,000 or so distinct CDR3 sequences in the sample, roughly 6.2% are singletons; the top ten hold approximately 1.1%. Specimen: CD4+ T cells sorted from PBMCs, collected on the day of the yellow fever booster vaccination. The receptor source for this set is a young man who received the YFV17D yellow fever vaccine. Both conserved end residues are part of each CDR3. D genes are given only for firm matches. Rows may omit the clone size; those that give it use once, few, many or a size class.

length: 14; size: many; D: NA; J: TRBJ2-5; V: TRBV7-7; CDR3: CASSLAGTKETQYF; DNA: TGTGCCAGCAGCTTAGCGGGGACAAAAGAGACCCAGTACTTC
length: 15; size: NA; D: NA; J: TRBJ1-1; V: TRBV14; CDR3: CASSRGAGGYTEAFF; DNA: TGTGCCAGCAGTCGGGGGGCCGGAGGGTACACTGAAGCTTTCTTT
length: 13; size: NA; D: NA; J: TRBJ2-5; V: TRBV6-2/TRBV6-3; CDR3: CASGKLAQETQYF; DNA: TGTGCCAGCGGTAAACTAGCCCAAGAGACCCAGTACTTC
length: 12; size: few; D: NA; J: TRBJ2-3; V: TRBV5-1; CDR3: CASSPDGVAQYF; DNA: TGCGCCAGCAGCCCGGACGGGGTCGCGCAGTATTTT
length: 14; size: NA; D: NA; J: TRBJ2-5; V: TRBV7-2; CDR3: CASSLGATQETQYF; DNA: TGTGCCAGCAGCTTAGGAGCGACTCAAGAGACCCAGTACTTC
length: 13; size: NA; D: NA; J: TRBJ2-3; V: TRBV7-2; CDR3: CASSIKGVDTQYF; DNA: TGTGCCAGCAGCATAAAGGGGGTAGATACGCAGTATTTT
length: 12; size: many; D: NA; J: TRBJ2-7; V: TRBV29-1; CDR3: CSVGDGGYEQYF; DNA: TGCAGCGTTGGGGATGGGGGCTACGAGCAGTACTTC
length: 15; size: NA; D: NA; J: TRBJ2-5; V: TRBV10-3; CDR3: CAISRAGQIGETQYF; DNA: TGTGCCATCAGTCGAGCGGGACAGATAGGGGAGACCCAGTACTTC
length: 15; size: many; D: TRBD1; J: TRBJ2-3; V: TRBV5-1; CDR3: CASSGPGQGSDTQYF; DNA: TGCGCCAGCAGCGGACCGGGACAGGGGTCAGATACGCAGTATTTT
length: 13; size: few; D: NA; J: TRBJ2-2; V: TRBV7-2; CDR3: CASSLGTNTGLFF; DNA: TGTGCCAGCAGCTTAGGGACTAACACCGGCCTGTTTTTT
length: 15; size: few; D: TRBD1; J: TRBJ2-1; V: TRBV29-1; CDR3: CSVQRVDRDYNEQFF; DNA: TGCAGCGTTCAAAGAGTGGACAGGGATTACAATGAGCAGTTCTTC
length: 14; size: many; D: TRBD2; J: TRBJ2-1; V: TRBV29-1; CDR3: CSVKTSGKVGEQFF; DNA: TGCAGCGTAAAGACTAGCGGGAAGGTTGGTGAGCAGTTCTTC
length: 13; size: many; D: NA; J: TRBJ1-1; V: TRBV14; CDR3: CASSTNSGTEAFF; DNA: TGTGCCAGCAGCACCAACTCGGGAACTGAAGCTTTCTTT
length: 14; size: few; D: NA; J: TRBJ2-7; V: TRBV6-2/TRBV6-3; CDR3: CASSYWTTTYEQYF; DNA: TGTGCCAGCAGTTACTGGACCACTACCTACGAGCAGTACTTC
length: 11; size: many; D: NA; J: TRBJ2-5; V: TRBV20-1; CDR3: CSAGVGETQYF; DNA: TGCAGTGCTGGGGTCGGGGAGACCCAGTACTTC
length: 14; size: NA; D: NA; J: TRBJ2-1; V: TRBV20-1; CDR3: CSARVGGGDNEQFF; DNA: TGCAGTGCTAGAGTGGGAGGAGGGGACAATGAGCAGTTCTTC
length: 15; size: NA; D: NA; J: TRBJ2-1; V: TRBV5-6; CDR3: CASSLVQRDYNEQFF; DNA: TGTGCCAGCAGCTTGGTGCAGCGTGACTACAATGAGCAGTTCTTC
length: 15; size: medium-sized; D: TRBD1; J: TRBJ2-3; V: TRBV15; CDR3: CATSREQGGRDTQYF; DNA: TGTGCCACCAGCAGAGAACAGGGGGGTAGGGATACGCAGTATTTT
length: 18; size: NA; D: TRBD2; J: TRBJ2-3; V: TRBV6-1; CDR3: CASSGGLAGGPSTDTQYF; DNA: TGTGCCAGCAGTGGAGGACTAGCGGGAGGGCCTAGCACAGATACGCAGTATTTT
length: 14; size: NA; D: TRBD1; J: TRBJ1-2; V: TRBV30; CDR3: CAWTLPGTGGGYTF; DNA: TGTGCCTGGACCCTCCCAGGGACAGGGGGGGGCTACACCTTC
length: 15; size: many; D: NA; J: TRBJ2-3; V: TRBV20-1; CDR3: CSARDRHQSTDTQYF; DNA: TGCAGTGCTAGAGATCGGCACCAAAGCACAGATACGCAGTATTTT
length: 14; size: few; D: NA; J: TRBJ2-7; V: TRBV5-4; CDR3: CASSSSVGTYEQYF; DNA: TGTGCCAGCAGCTCCTCAGTGGGGACATACGAGCAGTACTTC
length: 13; size: many; D: TRBD1; J: TRBJ2-7; V: TRBV11-2; CDR3: CASSLGDRGEQYF; DNA: TGTGCCAGCAGCTTAGGAGACAGGGGCGAGCAGTACTTC
length: 16; size: many; D: TRBD2; J: TRBJ2-7; V: TRBV12-3/TRBV12-4; CDR3: CASSAILAGGRNEQYF; DNA: TGTGCCAGCAGCGCTATCCTAGCGGGAGGGCGGAACGAGCAGTACTTC
length: 15; size: few; D: NA; J: TRBJ1-6; V: TRBV7-2; CDR3: CASSLGGGGNSPLHF; DNA: TGTGCCAGCAGCTTAGGTGGGGGGGGAAATTCACCCCTCCACTTT
length: 14; size: NA; D: TRBD1; J: TRBJ2-1; V: TRBV15; CDR3: CATSRRTGNNEQFF; DNA: TGTGCCACCAGCAGAAGGACAGGGAACAATGAGCAGTTCTTC
length: 13; size: NA; D: NA; J: TRBJ1-4; V: TRBV12-3/TRBV12-4; CDR3: CARSPPGFGKLFF; DNA: TGTGCCAGGAGCCCCCCAGGTTTCGGGAAACTGTTTTTT
length: 14; size: few; D: TRBD1; J: TRBJ1-2; V: TRBV6-1; CDR3: CASSGGDSNYGYTF; DNA: TGTGCCAGCAGTGGGGGGGACAGCAACTATGGCTACACCTTC
length: 15; size: many; D: NA; J: TRBJ2-2; V: TRBV7-9; CDR3: CASSPARADTGELFF; DNA: TGTGCCAGCAGCCCAGCGAGGGCCGACACCGGGGAGCTGTTTTTT
length: 11; size: NA; D: NA; J: TRBJ2-2; V: TRBV20-1; CDR3: CSASYPGELFF; DNA: TGCAGTGCTAGCTATCCCGGGGAGCTGTTTTTT
length: 13; size: NA; D: NA; J: TRBJ1-4; V: TRBV29-1; CDR3: CSGWTATNEKLFF; DNA: TGCAGCGGCTGGACAGCAACTAATGAAAAACTGTTTTTT
length: 15; size: NA; D: NA; J: TRBJ2-1; V: TRBV7-2; CDR3: CASSLDVHSYNEQFF; DNA: TGTGCCAGCAGCTTAGACGTGCACTCCTACAATGAGCAGTTCTTC
length: 15; size: few; D: NA; J: TRBJ1-3; V: TRBV20-1; CDR3: CSARIGGAIGNTIYF; DNA: TGCAGTGCTAGAATAGGGGGGGCGATTGGAAACACCATATATTTT
length: 16; size: NA; D: NA; J: TRBJ2-1; V: TRBV20-1; CDR3: CSARDMMEGSVREQFF; DNA: TGCAGTGCTAGAGATATGATGGAGGGGAGCGTACGTGAGCAGTTCTTC
length: 14; size: NA; D: NA; J: TRBJ2-6; V: TRBV19; CDR3: CASSTGGGANVLTF; DNA: TGTGCCAGTAGTACCGGAGGTGGGGCCAACGTCCTGACTTTC
length: 15; size: many; D: NA; J: TRBJ2-3; V: TRBV4-3; CDR3: CASSQDLKLADTQYF; DNA: TGCGCCAGCAGCCAAGATCTCAAGCTTGCAGATACGCAGTATTTT
length: 13; size: NA; D: NA; J: TRBJ2-1; V: TRBV12-3/TRBV12-4; CDR3: CASSPGPHNEQFF; DNA: TGTGCCAGCAGTCCGGGTCCCCACAATGAGCAGTTCTTC